This section outlines one T cell receptor (beta chain) sequence together with its context. Its cognate antigen is unknown. TCRdb recomputed calls from the 5' RACE reads with MiXCR, one row per CDR3 protein. The repertoire has a few hundred thousand distinct CDR3 sequences, over 15% of them found once; the top ten carry about a third. CDR1 is SQVTM and CDR2 is ANQGSEA in the germline V gene. The V end lost 6 bases, the J end lost 3 bases, and 18 bases lay between the germline ends. The CDR3 length is 14 residues. The data stem from a study of CD8 T cells in ankylosing spondylitis. Whole-study results and caveats: As for the disease-linked clones, they showed a CD8+ phenotype and occurred at relatively low frequencies in peripheral blood. As reported, disease-linked clones showed significant enrichment in matched ankylosing spondylitis synovial fluid.

The clonotype originates from a male donor with ankylosing spondylitis or in good health (not recorded which). The sequencing input was blood, either unsorted or a sorted T cell fraction (not recorded which). The chain links TRBV29-1 to TRBJ2-7; no definite D call. CDR3 nucleotides: TGCAGCGTACACACCGGTGAAGCCCTCTACGAGCAGTACTTC. Its protein product is CSVHTGEALYEQYF.